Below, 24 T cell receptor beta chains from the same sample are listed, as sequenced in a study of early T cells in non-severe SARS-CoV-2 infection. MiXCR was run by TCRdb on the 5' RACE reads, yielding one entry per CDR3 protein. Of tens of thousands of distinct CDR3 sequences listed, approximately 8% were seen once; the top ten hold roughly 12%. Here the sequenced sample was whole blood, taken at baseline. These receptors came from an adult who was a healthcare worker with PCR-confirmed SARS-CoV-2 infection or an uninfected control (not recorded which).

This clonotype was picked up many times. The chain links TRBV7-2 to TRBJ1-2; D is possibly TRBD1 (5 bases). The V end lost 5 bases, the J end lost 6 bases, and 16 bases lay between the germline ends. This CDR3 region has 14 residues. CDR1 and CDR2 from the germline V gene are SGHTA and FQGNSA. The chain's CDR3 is CASSQRPGDHGYTF. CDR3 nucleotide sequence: TGTGCCAGCAGCCAACGGCCGGGGGATCATGGCTACACCTTC.

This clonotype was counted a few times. The CDR3 here is CASRRTGGTNYGYTF. CDR3 sequence (DNA): TGTGCCAGCAGACGAACAGGGGGTACAAACTATGGCTACACCTTC. The J gene is TRBJ1-2, the V gene TRBV28; 8 bases fit TRBD1. There are 15 residues in the CDR3. Germline V gene data show CDR1 as MDHEN and CDR2 as SYDVKM. V shed 6 bases, J shed 2 bases, and the junction held 8 bases outside the gene matches.

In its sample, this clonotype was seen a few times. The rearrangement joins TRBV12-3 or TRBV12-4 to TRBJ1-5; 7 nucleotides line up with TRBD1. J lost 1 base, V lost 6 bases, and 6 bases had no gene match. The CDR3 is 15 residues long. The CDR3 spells CASSSGGKSNQPQHF. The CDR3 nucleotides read TGTGCCAGCAGCTCAGGGGGGAAGAGCAATCAGCCCCAGCATTTT.

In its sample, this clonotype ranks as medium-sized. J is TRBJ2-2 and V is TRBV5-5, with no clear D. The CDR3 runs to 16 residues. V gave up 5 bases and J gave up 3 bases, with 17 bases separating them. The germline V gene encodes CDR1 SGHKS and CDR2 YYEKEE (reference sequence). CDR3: CASRHGLSSYTGELFF. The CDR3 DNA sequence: TGTGCCAGCAGACATGGGCTCAGTAGTTACACCGGGGAGCTGTTTTTT.

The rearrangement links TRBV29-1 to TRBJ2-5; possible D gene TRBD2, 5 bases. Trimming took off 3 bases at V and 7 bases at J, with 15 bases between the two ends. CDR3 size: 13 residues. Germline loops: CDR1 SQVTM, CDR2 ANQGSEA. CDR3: CSVEEVASGTQYF. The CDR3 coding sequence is TGCAGCGTTGAGGAGGTCGCATCAGGGACCCAGTACTTC.

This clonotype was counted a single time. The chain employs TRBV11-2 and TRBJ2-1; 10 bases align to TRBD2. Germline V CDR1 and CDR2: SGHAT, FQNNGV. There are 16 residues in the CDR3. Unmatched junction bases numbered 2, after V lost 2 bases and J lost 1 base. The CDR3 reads CASSLPSGGSYNEQFF. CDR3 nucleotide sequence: TGTGCCAGCAGCTTACCTAGCGGGGGATCCTACAATGAGCAGTTCTTC.

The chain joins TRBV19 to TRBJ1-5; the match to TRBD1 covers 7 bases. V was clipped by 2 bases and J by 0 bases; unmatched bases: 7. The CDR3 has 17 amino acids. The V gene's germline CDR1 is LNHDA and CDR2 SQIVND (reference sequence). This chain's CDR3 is CASSINYGQVSNQPQHF. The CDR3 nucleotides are TGTGCCAGTAGTATAAACTACGGACAGGTTAGCAATCAGCCCCAGCATTTT.

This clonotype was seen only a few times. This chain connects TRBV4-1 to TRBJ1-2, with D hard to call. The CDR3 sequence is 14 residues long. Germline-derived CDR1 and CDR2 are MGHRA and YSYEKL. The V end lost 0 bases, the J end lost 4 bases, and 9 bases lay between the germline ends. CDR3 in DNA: TGCGCCAGCAGCCAAGATCGCGGAGTCTATGGCTACACCTTC. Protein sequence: CASSQDRGVYGYTF.

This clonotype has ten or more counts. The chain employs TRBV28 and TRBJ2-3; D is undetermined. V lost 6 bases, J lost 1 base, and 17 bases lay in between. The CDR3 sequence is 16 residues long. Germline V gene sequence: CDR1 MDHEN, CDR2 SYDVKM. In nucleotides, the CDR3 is TGTGCCAGCAGGAGAAGGACGACATCCCGCACAGATACGCAGTATTTT. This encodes CASRRRTTSRTDTQYF. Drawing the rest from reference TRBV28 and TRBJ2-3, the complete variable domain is DVKVTQSSRYLVKRTGEKVFLECVQDMDHENMFWYRQDPGLGLRLIYFSYDVKMKEKGDIPEGYSVSREKKERFSLILESASTNQTSMYLCASRRRTTSRTDTQYFGPGTRLTVL.

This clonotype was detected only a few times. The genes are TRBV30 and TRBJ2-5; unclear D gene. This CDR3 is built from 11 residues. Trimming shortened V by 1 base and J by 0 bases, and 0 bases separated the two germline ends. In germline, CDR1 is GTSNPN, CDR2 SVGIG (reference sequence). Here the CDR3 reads CAWSDQETQYF. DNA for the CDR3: TGTGCCTGGAGTGACCAAGAGACCCAGTACTTC.

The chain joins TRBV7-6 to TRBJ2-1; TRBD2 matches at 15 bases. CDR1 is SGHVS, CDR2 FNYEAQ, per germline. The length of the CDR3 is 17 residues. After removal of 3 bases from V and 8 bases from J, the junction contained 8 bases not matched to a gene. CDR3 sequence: CASSLSGLAGGKDEQFF. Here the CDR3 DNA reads TGTGCCAGCAGCTTGTCGGGACTAGCGGGGGGTAAAGATGAGCAGTTCTTC. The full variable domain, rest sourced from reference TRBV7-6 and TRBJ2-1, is GAGVSQSPRYKVTKRGQDVALRCDPISGHVSLYWYRQALGQGPEFLTYFNYEAQQDKSGLPNDRFSAERPEGSISTLTIQRTEQRDSAMYRCASSLSGLAGGKDEQFFGPGTRLTVL.

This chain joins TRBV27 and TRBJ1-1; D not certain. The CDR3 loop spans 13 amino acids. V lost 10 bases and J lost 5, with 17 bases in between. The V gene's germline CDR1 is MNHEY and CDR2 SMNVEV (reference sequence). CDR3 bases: TGTGCCACTGCTTGGTCGGGTCGGACTGAAGCTTTCTTT. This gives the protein CATAWSGRTEAFF.

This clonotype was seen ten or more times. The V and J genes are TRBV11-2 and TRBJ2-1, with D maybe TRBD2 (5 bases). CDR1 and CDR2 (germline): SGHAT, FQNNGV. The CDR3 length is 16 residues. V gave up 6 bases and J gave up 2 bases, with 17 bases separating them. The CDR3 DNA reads TGTGCCAGCAGAACCATACGGGGTATGGCCTACAATGAGCAGTTCTTC. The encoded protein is CASRTIRGMAYNEQFF.

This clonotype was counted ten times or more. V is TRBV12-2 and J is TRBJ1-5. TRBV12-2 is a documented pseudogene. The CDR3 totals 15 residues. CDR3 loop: CASRFDTIRNQPQHF. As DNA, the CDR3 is TGTGCAAGTCGCTTCGACACGATCCGCAATCAGCCCCAGCATTTT.

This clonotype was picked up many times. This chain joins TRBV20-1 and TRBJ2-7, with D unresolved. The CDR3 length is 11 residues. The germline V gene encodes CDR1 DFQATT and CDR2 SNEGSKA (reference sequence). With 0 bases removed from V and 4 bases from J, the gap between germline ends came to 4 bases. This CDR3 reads CSARDPYEQYF. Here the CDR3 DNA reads TGCAGTGCTAGAGATCCTTACGAGCAGTACTTC.

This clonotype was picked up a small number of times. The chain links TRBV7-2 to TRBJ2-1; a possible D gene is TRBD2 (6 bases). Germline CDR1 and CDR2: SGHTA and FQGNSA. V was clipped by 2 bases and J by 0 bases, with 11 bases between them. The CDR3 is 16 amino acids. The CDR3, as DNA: TGTGCCAGCAGCTTATATACGGGACTCTCCTACAATGAGCAGTTCTTC. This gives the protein CASSLYTGLSYNEQFF.

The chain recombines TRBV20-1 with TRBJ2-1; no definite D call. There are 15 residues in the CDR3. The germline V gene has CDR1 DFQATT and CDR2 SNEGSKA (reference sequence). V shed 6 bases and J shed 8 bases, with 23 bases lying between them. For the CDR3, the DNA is TGCAGTGCCGAGATGAGCGTCCTTCCATCGGATGAGCAGTTCTTC. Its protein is CSAEMSVLPSDEQFF.

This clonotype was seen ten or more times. CDR3 sequence reads: CASSLRSGDEQFF. CDR3 nucleotide sequence: TGTGCCAGCAGCCTGAGGTCGGGGGATGAGCAGTTCTTC. The chain employs TRBV6-4 and TRBJ2-1, with a tentative D call TRBD2 (6 bases). This CDR3 region has 13 residues. Trimming took 6 bases from V and 8 from J, leaving 14 bases between them. Germline CDR1 MRHNA, CDR2 SNTAGT.

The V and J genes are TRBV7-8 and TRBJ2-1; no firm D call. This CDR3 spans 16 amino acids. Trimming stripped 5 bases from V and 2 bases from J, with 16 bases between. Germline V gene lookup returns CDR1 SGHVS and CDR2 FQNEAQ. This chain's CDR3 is CASSTVHARPYNEQFF. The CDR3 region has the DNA TGTGCCAGCAGCACCGTACATGCTCGCCCCTACAATGAGCAGTTCTTC.

CDR3 DNA: TGTGCCAGCTCACCAGGGGGGACCCGAGCCTACGAGCAGTACTTC. Amino acid sequence: CASSPGGTRAYEQYF. The chain links TRBV18 to TRBJ2-7, with D possibly matching TRBD2 (6 bases). Trimming took 2 bases from V and 2 from J, leaving 13 bases between them. CDR3 length: 15 amino acids. The germline V gene encodes CDR1 KGHSH and CDR2 LQKENI. The full variable domain, its missing parts supplied by reference TRBV18 and TRBJ2-7, is NAGVMQNPRHLVRRRGQEARLRCSPMKGHSHVYWYRQLPEEGLKFMVYLQKENIIDESGMPKERFSAEFPKEGPSILRIQQVVRGDSAAYFCASSPGGTRAYEQYFGPGTRLTVT.

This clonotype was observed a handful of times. CDR3 sequence (DNA): TGTGCCAGCAGCTTAGTATTCGACGGAATCTACGAGCAGTACTTC. Its translation is CASSLVFDGIYEQYF. The V gene is TRBV7-2, the J gene TRBJ2-7; D is undetermined. With 1 base removed from V and 3 bases from J, the gap between germline ends came to 13 bases. CDR1 is SGHTA and CDR2 is FQGNSA in the germline V gene. The CDR3 is 15 amino acids. Full variable domain (missing parts from reference TRBV7-2 and TRBJ2-7): GAGVSQSPSNKVTEKGKDVELRCDPISGHTALYWYRQSLGQGLEFLIYFQGNSAPDKSGLPSDRFSAERTGGSVSTLTIQRTQQEDSAVYLCASSLVFDGIYEQYFGPGTRLTVT.

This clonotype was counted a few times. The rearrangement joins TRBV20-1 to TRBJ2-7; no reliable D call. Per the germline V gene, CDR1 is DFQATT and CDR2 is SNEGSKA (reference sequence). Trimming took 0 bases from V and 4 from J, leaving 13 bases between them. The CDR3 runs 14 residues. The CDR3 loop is CSARDTSISYEQYF. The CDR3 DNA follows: TGCAGTGCTAGAGATACCAGTATAAGTTACGAGCAGTACTTC.

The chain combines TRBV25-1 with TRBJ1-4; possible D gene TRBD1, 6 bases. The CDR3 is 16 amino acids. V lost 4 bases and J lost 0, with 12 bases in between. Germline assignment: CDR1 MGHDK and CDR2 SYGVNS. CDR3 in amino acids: CASSGGQTATNEKLFF. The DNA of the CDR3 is TGTGCCAGCAGTGGGGGACAAACGGCAACTAATGAAAAACTGTTTTTT.

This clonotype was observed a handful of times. This CDR3 reads CASSSGGGASDTQYF. Here the CDR3 DNA reads TGTGCCAGCAGTTCTGGCGGGGGGGCGTCAGATACGCAGTATTTT. This rearrangement joins TRBV6-2 or TRBV6-3 to TRBJ2-3, with 9 bases aligning to TRBD2. This CDR3 is 15 amino acids long. V trimming: 4 bases; J trimming: 4 bases; junction bases outside the gene matches: 6. CDR1 is MNHEY and CDR2 is SVGEGT in the germline V gene.